A selection of T cell receptor beta chains follows, all from one sample in a study of T cell responses to AZD1222 COVID-19 vaccine. The data were produced by immunoSEQ multiplex PCR, yet TCRdb's version contains in-frame clones alone and is incomplete. There are fewer than 200,000 clones in the sample; 85% to 95% occur only once, and 1.5% to 2% lies in the top ten. The sample was peripheral blood, taken 28 days after the second AZD1222 dose. The receptors were sampled from an adult who received the AZD1222 COVID-19 vaccine. CDR3s include the opening cysteine and the closing phenylalanine or tryptophan. Some rows mark clone size as missing; the rest say once, few, many or name a class of expanded clone.

V: TRBV4-1; size: few; J: TRBJ2-7; CDR3: CASSQGMGYEQYF
V: TRBV6-6; size: NA; J: TRBJ1-1; CDR3: CASSLTRQGVGTEAFF
V: TRBV19; size: NA; J: TRBJ2-3; CDR3: CASSAQGVDTQYF
V: TRBV14; size: NA; J: TRBJ1-4; CDR3: CASSPRGRGDEKLFF
V: TRBV5-6; size: NA; J: TRBJ1-4; CDR3: CASSFKTARELSNEKLFF
V: TRBV2; size: NA; J: TRBJ2-7; CDR3: CASSEIVGPGTPYEQYF
V: TRBV5-4; size: NA; J: TRBJ1-3; CDR3: CASSLQGLGGNTIYF
V: TRBV30; size: NA; J: TRBJ1-2; CDR3: CAWSTGKYGYTF
V: TRBV5-4; size: NA; J: TRBJ1-1; CDR3: CALSRPGTKGGEAFF
V: TRBV9; size: NA; J: TRBJ2-1; CDR3: CASSVHPLAGGRSGNEQFF
V: TRBV5-4; size: NA; J: TRBJ2-6; CDR3: CASSLLGVGTF
V: TRBV4-3; size: NA; J: TRBJ2-7; CDR3: CASSQDPRQGMNEQYF
V: TRBV9; size: NA; J: TRBJ1-3; CDR3: CASSLREGGVGSGNTIYF
V: TRBV6-1; size: NA; J: TRBJ2-7; CDR3: CASSEFGLSLTYEQYF
V: TRBV2; size: NA; J: TRBJ1-6; CDR3: CASRIQGNSPLHF
V: TRBV19; size: NA; J: TRBJ2-2; CDR3: CATQGVGTGELFF
V: TRBV18; size: NA; J: TRBJ1-2; CDR3: CASSEQTGPYGYTF
V: TRBV11-2; size: NA; J: TRBJ1-1; CDR3: CASSPQTGLTNTEAFF
V: TRBV11-2; size: NA; J: TRBJ2-5; CDR3: CASSRGFQETQYF
V: TRBV6-1; size: NA; J: TRBJ2-7; CDR3: CASSDASGGADEQYF
V: TRBV6-2/TRBV6-3; size: NA; J: TRBJ2-2; CDR3: CASSYPRDRGPPGELFF
V: TRBV29-1; size: NA; J: TRBJ1-1; CDR3: CSVEPGGTEAFF
V: TRBV15; size: once; J: TRBJ2-7; CDR3: CATSSMRDPIYEQYF
V: TRBV3-1/TRBV3-2; size: NA; J: TRBJ2-3; CDR3: CASSPTDSTDTQYF
V: TRBV11-2; size: NA; J: TRBJ1-1; CDR3: CASTPGSQYTEAFF
V: TRBV19; size: NA; J: TRBJ2-1; CDR3: CASSIAPANEQFF
V: TRBV27; size: NA; J: TRBJ1-1; CDR3: CASSVGGDTEAFF
V: TRBV9; size: once; J: TRBJ1-1; CDR3: CASSVDLAHEAFF
V: TRBV15; size: few; J: TRBJ1-5; CDR3: CATAGGRVSPQHF
V: TRBV13; size: NA; J: TRBJ2-1; CDR3: CASSLAGLAGGYNEQFF
V: TRBV2; size: NA; J: TRBJ1-3; CDR3: CASSRSGQYSGNTIYF
V: TRBV7-3; size: NA; J: TRBJ1-1; CDR3: CASSRTGKSEAFF
V: TRBV7-9; size: NA; J: TRBJ1-6; CDR3: CASSSEGRDTYNSPLHF
V: TRBV18; size: NA; J: TRBJ2-1; CDR3: CASSRTAGSGGPGNEQFF
V: TRBV29-1; size: once; J: TRBJ2-7; CDR3: CSVVGPEAGEYF
V: TRBV7-3; size: NA; J: TRBJ2-1; CDR3: CASSLTARRGTIYNEQFF
V: TRBV4-2; size: NA; J: TRBJ2-1; CDR3: CASSVRDGATNEQFF
V: TRBV11-2; size: NA; J: TRBJ2-2; CDR3: CASSMTTGRIGELFF
V: TRBV28; size: NA; J: TRBJ2-7; CDR3: CASSFRGHSSYEQYF
V: TRBV12-3/TRBV12-4; size: NA; J: TRBJ1-1; CDR3: CASSPRQGNKAFF
V: TRBV7-2; size: NA; J: TRBJ1-1; CDR3: CASSWGTEAFF
V: TRBV9; size: NA; J: TRBJ1-2; CDR3: CASSVGKGEYYGYTF
V: TRBV19; size: NA; J: TRBJ2-6; CDR3: CASSIRLPGANVLTF
V: TRBV7-3; size: once; J: TRBJ2-1; CDR3: CASSYDGNNEQFF
V: TRBV9; size: NA; J: TRBJ2-1; CDR3: CASSVESRPVNEQFF
V: TRBV28; size: once; J: TRBJ1-3; CDR3: CASSSGLLNTIYF
V: TRBV2; size: NA; J: TRBJ1-5; CDR3: CASSDRERSNQPQHF
V: TRBV19; size: NA; J: TRBJ2-2; CDR3: CASSIEVRAGELFF
V: TRBV7-9; size: NA; J: TRBJ1-1; CDR3: CASSSYRGSSTEAFF
V: TRBV23-1; size: once; J: TRBJ1-1; CDR3: CASSPQGASRCTEAFF
V: TRBV4-1; size: few; J: TRBJ1-2; CDR3: CASSIPGGYYGYTF
V: TRBV28; size: NA; J: TRBJ1-4; CDR3: CASKLQGREKLFF
V: TRBV2; size: NA; J: TRBJ2-7; CDR3: CAGGAGDRTVAYEQYF
V: TRBV5-1; size: NA; J: TRBJ2-2; CDR3: CASSSTGNTGELFF
V: TRBV30; size: NA; J: TRBJ2-3; CDR3: CAWSDPLAGESLVADTQYF
V: TRBV2; size: NA; J: TRBJ2-7; CDR3: CASRAGTGSYEQYF
V: TRBV14; size: NA; J: TRBJ2-1; CDR3: CASSPGITSGGRLDEQFF
V: TRBV6-5; size: NA; J: TRBJ2-7; CDR3: CASSDSSYEQYF
V: TRBV11-2; size: NA; J: TRBJ2-2; CDR3: CASSLWRNTGELFF